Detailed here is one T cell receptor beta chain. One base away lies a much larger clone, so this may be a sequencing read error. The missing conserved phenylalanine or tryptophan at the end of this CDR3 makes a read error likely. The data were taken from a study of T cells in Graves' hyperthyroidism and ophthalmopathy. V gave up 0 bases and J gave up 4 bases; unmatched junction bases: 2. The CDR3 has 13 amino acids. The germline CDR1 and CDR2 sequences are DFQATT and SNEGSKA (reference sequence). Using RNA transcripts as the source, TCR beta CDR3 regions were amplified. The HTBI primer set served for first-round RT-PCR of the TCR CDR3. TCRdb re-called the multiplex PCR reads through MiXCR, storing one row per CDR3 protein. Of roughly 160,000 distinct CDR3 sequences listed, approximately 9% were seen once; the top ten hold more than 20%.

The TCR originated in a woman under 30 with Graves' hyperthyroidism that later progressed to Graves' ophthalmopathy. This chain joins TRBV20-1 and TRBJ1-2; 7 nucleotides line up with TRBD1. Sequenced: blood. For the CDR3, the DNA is TGCAGTGCTAGAGATCCAGGGGGCTATGGCTACACCATC. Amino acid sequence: CSARDPGGYGYTI.